The rows below give T cell receptor beta chains drawn from one sample of a study of blood T cells in healthy people across ages. TCRdb analysed the 5' RACE reads with MiXCR anew, one entry per CDR3 protein. The sample has some 670,000 distinct CDR3 sequences, 52% seen once. The sample was blood. The receptors here all came from a woman at least 80 years old in good health. The CDR3 runs from the conserved cysteine through the conserved F or W. A D gene is named only where the DNA matches it firmly. Expanded clones are given a class, and other clones once, few, many or no size at all.

d_gene	v_gene	j_gene	abundance	CDR3nt	CDR3aa
NA	TRBV2	TRBJ2-7	many	TGTGCCAGCAGTGAAGTGGGTTTTTGGTACTTC	CASSEVGFWYF
NA	TRBV28	TRBJ2-7	many	TGTGCCAGCGCCAGGGGGGGATTCCCCGAGCAGTACTTC	CASARGGFPEQYF
NA	TRBV3-1	TRBJ2-5	NA	TGTGCCAGCAGCCAAGAATTCTCTAGCGTTCAAGAGACCCAGTACTTC	CASSQEFSSVQETQYF
TRBD1	TRBV20-1	TRBJ1-5	many	TGCAGTGCCACCCCAGACAGGGGAGGTCAGCCCCAGCATTTT	CSATPDRGGQPQHF
NA	TRBV18	TRBJ1-4	NA	TGTGCCAGCTCACCACCCAGGGGTGGGGAAAAACTGTTTTTT	CASSPPRGGEKLFF
TRBD1	TRBV2	TRBJ1-1	NA	TGTGCCAGTAGGACAGGGGGGTCCACTGAAGCTTTCTTT	CASRTGGSTEAFF
TRBD1	TRBV7-2	TRBJ2-1	once	TGTGCCAGTAGCCCGGACAGGGCTCGTTCCAGTGAGCAGTTCTTC	CASSPDRARSSEQFF
TRBD1	TRBV7-9	TRBJ1-1	NA	TGTGCCAGCAGCACCCGGACAGGGTTGAACACTGAAGCTTTCTTT	CASSTRTGLNTEAFF
NA	TRBV20-1	TRBJ1-2	NA	TGCAGTGCTAGAGATCAGTGGGATGGGTATGGCTACACCTTC	CSARDQWDGYGYTF
NA	TRBV21-1	TRBJ2-5	few	TGTGCCAGCAGCAAAGTAGCCCTAGCGGGACTGCACTGCCCCGAAGAGACCCAGTACTTC	CASSKVALAGLHCPEETQYF
NA	TRBV7-2	TRBJ2-6	NA	TGTGCCAGCAGCCCTGCCCTCTCTGGGGCCAAAGTCCTGACTTTC	CASSPALSGAKVLTF
TRBD2	TRBV5-1	TRBJ2-7	many	TGCGCCAGCAGCTTGGTGGTAGCGGGAGGTTACGAGCAGTACTTC	CASSLVVAGGYEQYF